Below, 22 T cell receptor beta chains from the same sample are listed, as sequenced in a study of T cells in Graves' hyperthyroidism and ophthalmopathy. TCR beta CDR3 sequences were amplified from RNA transcripts. When the TCR CDR3 underwent first-round RT-PCR, the HTBI primer set was used. TCRdb ran MiXCR on the multiplex PCR reads and lists one entry per CDR3 protein. The sample has about 360,000 distinct CDR3 sequences; approximately 13% are singletons. Sequencing input: blood. The source of these receptors is a woman aged 18 to 35 with Graves' hyperthyroidism.

The rearrangement uses TRBV29-1 and TRBJ1-4; the D gene is possibly TRBD1 (5 bases). V was trimmed by 6 bases and J by 7 bases, leaving 15 bases between them. The CDR3 length is 13 residues. Per germline, CDR1 SQVTM and CDR2 ANQGSEA. The CDR3 nucleotides are TGCAGCGTCGTCAGGGAAGTCGGTGAAAAACTGTTTTTT. It translates to CSVVREVGEKLFF.

There are a few counts of this clonotype. This chain links TRBV4-3 with TRBJ2-3; TRBD2 might be the D (6 bases). The CDR3 loop spans 20 amino acids. Trimming took 0 bases from V and 2 from J, leaving 24 bases between them. From germline, CDR1 is LGHNA and CDR2 YSLEER. The CDR3 loop is CASSQERQRAWKPITDTQYF. The CDR3 coding sequence is TGCGCCAGCAGCCAAGAGAGGCAGCGGGCCTGGAAGCCCATCACAGATACGCAGTATTTT.

This clonotype was seen at least ten times. The chain combines TRBV3-1 with TRBJ1-1, with no clear D. The CDR3 runs 16 residues. Germline CDR1 and CDR2: LGHDT and YNNKEL (reference sequence). Trimming shortened V by 1 base and J by 0 bases, and 12 bases separated the two germline ends. CDR3 loop: CASSQGFRGMNTEAFF. CDR3 nucleotide sequence: TGTGCCAGCAGCCAAGGGTTCCGGGGAATGAACACTGAAGCTTTCTTT.

Ten or more counts support this clonotype. The chain carries TRBV5-1 and TRBJ1-5, with a possible D match to TRBD1 (5 bases). The V gene lost 2 bases and the J gene lost 1 base, with 7 bases spanning the gap. The CDR3 runs 14 residues. Germline V CDR1 and CDR2: SGHRS, YFSETQ. The DNA for the CDR3 is TGCGCCAGCAGCTTCGGGGGGAGCAATCAGCCCCAGCATTTT. It encodes CASSFGGSNQPQHF.

This sequence joins TRBV10-1 and TRBJ2-4, with D perhaps assigned TRBD1 or TRBD2 (5 bases each). The CDR3 is made up of 14 amino acids. The V gene's germline CDR1 is WNHNN and CDR2 SYGVQD (reference sequence). V lost 0 bases and J lost 5, with 8 bases in between. As DNA, the CDR3 is TGCGCCAGCAGTGAGTCAGGGACGGAAAACATTCAGTACTTC. Encoded protein: CASSESGTENIQYF.

This clonotype was observed a handful of times. The chain uses TRBV6-1 and TRBJ2-2; no firm D call. CDR3 length: 17 residues. Germline V gives CDR1 MNHNS, CDR2 SASEGT. Trimming removed 5 bases from V and 0 bases from J, with 16 bases in between. The CDR3 spells CASSWDRTGANTGELFF. The CDR3 nucleotides read TGTGCCAGCAGTTGGGATAGGACGGGTGCGAACACCGGGGAGCTGTTTTTT.

This clonotype was seen repeatedly, ten times or more. The chain links TRBV28 to TRBJ1-6; D is ambiguous. V shed 7 bases and J shed 8 bases, with 12 bases lying between them. Germline V gene sequence: CDR1 MDHEN, CDR2 SYDVKM. This CDR3 spans 13 amino acids. The CDR3: CASTSPAYSPLHF. CDR3 coding DNA: TGTGCCAGCACCTCACCGGCCTATTCACCCCTCCACTTT.

This clonotype was picked up many times. CDR3 in DNA: TGTGCCAGCAGCTCCACCCTAGCGGGAGGCGACGAGCAGTACTTC. Encoded protein: CASSSTLAGGDEQYF. The J gene is TRBJ2-7, the V gene TRBV11-2; 11 bases are a match to TRBD2. V lost 4 bases and J lost 5; bases outside the gene matches: 7. This CDR3 has 15 amino acids. The V gene's germline CDR1 is SGHAT and CDR2 FQNNGV.

This clonotype occurred many times. This sequence joins TRBV12-5 and TRBJ2-7; 12 nucleotides match TRBD2. In germline, CDR1 is LGHNT, CDR2 FRNRAP. The CDR3 length is 17 residues. V was clipped by 6 bases and J by 2 bases; unmatched bases: 11. CDR3 loop: CASGLSLAGGWTYEQYF. The CDR3 nucleotides are TGTGCTAGTGGCTTATCCCTAGCGGGAGGGTGGACCTACGAGCAGTACTTC.

This clonotype was detected ten times or more. The chain recombines TRBV7-9 with TRBJ2-7; TRBD2 agrees at 9 bases. The CDR3 loop spans 15 amino acids. CDR1 is SEHNR, CDR2 FQNEAQ, per germline (reference sequence). Trimming removed 5 bases from V and 2 bases from J; junction bases left unmatched: 7. DNA for the CDR3: TGTGCCAGCAGCCCCACTAGCGGGCGAGCCTACGAGCAGTACTTC. This translates into CASSPTSGRAYEQYF.

This clonotype was detected many times. CDR3 in DNA: TGCAGTGCTAGAGATCCCGGGACAGGCCATCAGCCCCAGCATTTT. Translating gives CSARDPGTGHQPQHF. The V gene is TRBV20-1, the J gene TRBJ1-5; 8 nucleotides match TRBD1. The trim removed 0 bases at V and 5 bases at J, leaving 6 bases unmatched. CDR1 is DFQATT and CDR2 is SNEGSKA in the germline V gene (reference sequence). This CDR3 has 15 residues.

This clonotype was recorded many times. The chain uses TRBV11-3 and TRBJ2-3, with 8 nucleotides matching TRBD1. Germline V gene lookup returns CDR1 SGHNT and CDR2 YENEEA. This CDR3 region has 15 residues. V dropped 4 bases and J dropped 0; count of bases not matched to a gene: 3. CDR3 protein: CASSSTGASTDTQYF. The DNA of the CDR3 is TGTGCCAGCAGCTCGACAGGGGCAAGCACAGATACGCAGTATTTT.

This clonotype was recorded many times. The rearrangement links TRBV5-1 to TRBJ2-2; D is uncertain. There are 12 residues in the CDR3. Trimming took off 4 bases at V and 5 bases at J, with 6 bases between the two ends. Germline assignment: CDR1 SGHRS and CDR2 YFSETQ. The CDR3 region has the DNA TGCGCCAGCAGCGTCGAAACCGGGGAGCTGTTTTTT. As protein: CASSVETGELFF.

This clonotype was picked up many times. The chain couples TRBV7-3 to TRBJ2-1; TRBD2 matches at 11 bases. The germline V gene encodes CDR1 SGHTA and CDR2 FQGTGA. CDR3 size: 16 residues. V lost 5 bases and J lost 5; bases outside the gene matches: 8. CDR3 amino acids: CASSAISGRENNEQFF. The CDR3 nucleotides read TGTGCCAGCAGCGCTATTAGCGGGAGGGAAAACAATGAGCAGTTCTTC. The whole variable domain, remainder taken from reference TRBV7-3 and TRBJ2-1, is GAGVSQTPSNKVTEKGKYVELRCDPISGHTALYWYRQSLGQGPEFLIYFQGTGAADDSGLPNDRFFAVRPEGSVSTLKIQRTERGDSAVYLCASSAISGRENNEQFFGPGTRLTVL.

This clonotype was observed many times. The chain combines TRBV6-5 with TRBJ1-3; tentative D call: TRBD1 (6 bases). This CDR3 is built from 16 residues. V dropped 2 bases and J dropped 1 base, with 12 bases sitting between them. CDR1 is MNHEY and CDR2 is SVGAGI in the germline V gene. The CDR3 spells CASSYLDRLSGNTIYF. In DNA, the CDR3 is TGTGCCAGCAGTTACCTGGACAGACTTTCTGGAAACACCATATATTTT.

This clonotype was counted between two and nine times. The gene calls are TRBV20-1 and TRBJ1-5; D ambiguous. V was clipped by 6 bases and J by 4 bases, with 19 bases between them. There are 15 residues in the CDR3. CDR1 and CDR2 (germline): DFQATT, SNEGSKA (reference sequence). CDR3 nucleotides: TGCAGTGCCCCGTCCCGGACCCCCTCTAATCAGCCCCAGCATTTT. Protein: CSAPSRTPSNQPQHF.

Concerning this clonotype itself: One base away lies a much larger clone, so this may be a sequencing read error. The chain uses TRBV18 and TRBJ1-2; D may be TRBD1 (5 bases). CDR1 and CDR2 from the germline V gene are KGHSH and LQKENI. The V end was cut by 4 bases, the J end by 2 bases, with 14 bases between. The CDR3 sequence is 15 residues long. This CDR3 is CASSLTGRNNYGYTF. Written as DNA, the CDR3 is TGTGCCAGCTCACTGACGGGACGGAACAACTATGGCTACACCTTC. The complete variable domain, with remaining parts taken from reference TRBV18 and TRBJ1-2, reads NAGVMQNPRHLVRRRGQEARLRCSPMKGHSHVYWYRQLPEEGLKFMVYLQKENIIDESGMPKERFSAEFPKEGPSILRIQQVVRGDSAAYFCASSLTGRNNYGYTFGSGTRLTVV.

J is TRBJ2-7 and V is TRBV20-1; D assignment may be TRBD1 or TRBD2 (5 bases each). The CDR3 runs to 13 residues. Germline values: CDR1 DFQATT, CDR2 SNEGSKA (reference sequence). The V end lost 5 bases, the J end lost 0 bases, and 11 bases lay between the germline ends. CDR3 residues: CSAPGTNSYEQYF. The CDR3, as DNA: TGCAGTGCTCCCGGGACGAACTCCTACGAGCAGTACTTC.

At least ten counts were recorded for this clonotype. The chain joins TRBV7-2 to TRBJ1-5; maybe TRBD1 (6 bases). Germline CDR1 and CDR2: SGHTA and FQGNSA. The V gene lost 7 bases and the J gene lost 1 base, with 14 bases spanning the gap. The CDR3 consists of 15 residues. As DNA, the CDR3 is TGTGCCAGCACCCCCCGGGGGGGCAGCAATCAGCCCCAGCATTTT. Its translation: CASTPRGGSNQPQHF.

This clonotype was found many times. The chain has TRBV2 and TRBJ1-2; D remains ambiguous. V lost 2 bases and J lost 10, with 17 bases in between. CDR1 and CDR2 (germline): SNHLY, FYNNEI. The CDR3 spans 14 residues. CDR3 protein: CASSEIQPDQVYTF. The CDR3 region has the DNA TGTGCCAGCAGTGAAATTCAGCCCGACCAGGTCTACACCTTC.

In this sample, this clonotype turned up many times. V and J are TRBV28 and TRBJ1-2, with a possible D match to TRBD1 (5 bases). V lost 3 bases, J lost 0 bases, and 14 bases lay in between. CDR1 is MDHEN and CDR2 is SYDVKM in the germline V gene. The CDR3 length is 16 residues. The CDR3 coding sequence is TGTGCCAGCAGTTTCCGTGCGGGGGGGGCTAACTATGGCTACACCTTC. Its translation: CASSFRAGGANYGYTF.

The table lists this clonotype with many counts. The rearrangement uses TRBV6-2 or TRBV6-3 and TRBJ1-5; D is possibly TRBD1 (5 bases). V was cut by 6 bases and J by 2 bases, with 14 bases left in between. The germline CDR1 and CDR2 sequences are MNHEY and SVGEGT. The CDR3 sequence is 15 residues long. The CDR3 protein is CASSQQVAGNQPQHF. CDR3 bases: TGTGCCAGCAGCCAACAGGTAGCCGGCAATCAGCCCCAGCATTTT.